Presented here are 24 T cell receptor beta chains from one specimen sequenced in a study of early T cells in non-severe SARS-CoV-2 infection. TCRdb processed the 5' RACE reads anew with MiXCR; each CDR3 protein has one entry. The sample includes some 64,000 distinct CDR3 sequences, about 19% of them seen just once. The sample in question was whole blood, obtained at baseline. The receptors originated from an adult who was a healthcare worker with PCR-confirmed SARS-CoV-2 infection or an uninfected control (not recorded which).

This clonotype was counted at least ten times. This chain joins TRBV10-3 and TRBJ2-7; 10 bases agree with TRBD1. With 5 bases clipped from V and 10 bases from J, the junction kept 5 bases outside the gene matches. Germline V gene data show CDR1 as ENHRY and CDR2 as SYGVKD. CDR3 length: 12 residues. DNA of the CDR3: TGTGCCATCAGTCCGGACAGGGGGTACCAGTACTTC. As protein: CAISPDRGYQYF.

J is TRBJ2-3 and V is TRBV6-1; possible D gene TRBD1, 5 bases. Trimming took off 6 bases at V and 4 bases at J, with 11 bases between the two ends. Looked up from germline, CDR1 is MNHNS and CDR2 is SASEGT. The CDR3 runs to 13 residues. CDR3 region: CASRLGVADTQYF. CDR3 nucleotide sequence: TGTGCCAGCAGGCTAGGGGTGGCAGATACGCAGTATTTT.

This clonotype was seen a few times. The rearrangement uses TRBV6-1 and TRBJ2-4; possibly TRBD1 or TRBD2 for D (5 bases each). The V end lost 1 base, the J end lost 7 bases, and 11 bases lay between the germline ends. There are 14 residues in the CDR3. Per germline, CDR1 MNHNS and CDR2 SASEGT. CDR3 sequence reads: CASSEGGTGNIQYF. The CDR3 region has the DNA TGTGCCAGCAGTGAAGGGGGGACGGGGAACATTCAGTACTTC.

This rearrangement joins TRBV12-3 or TRBV12-4 to TRBJ1-2; weak D call: TRBD1 (6 bases). V lost 5 bases and J 0 bases, leaving 16 bases between the germline ends. There are 16 residues in the CDR3. CDR3 DNA sequence: TGTGCCAGCAGTCCCCGACAGGCTGGGACTAACTATGGCTACACCTTC. Translated: CASSPRQAGTNYGYTF.

This clonotype was observed a handful of times. The chain recombines TRBV18 with TRBJ2-5; D perhaps matches TRBD2 (6 bases). With 6 bases removed from V and 2 bases from J, the gap between germline ends came to 10 bases. The CDR3 spans 13 residues. Germline assignment: CDR1 KGHSH and CDR2 LQKENI. This CDR3 reads CASSPGAQETQYF. The CDR3 DNA reads as TGTGCCAGCTCGCCGGGAGCTCAAGAGACCCAGTACTTC. Complete variable domain (other parts from reference TRBV18 and TRBJ2-5): NAGVMQNPRHLVRRRGQEARLRCSPMKGHSHVYWYRQLPEEGLKFMVYLQKENIIDESGMPKERFSAEFPKEGPSILRIQQVVRGDSAAYFCASSPGAQETQYFGPGTRLLVL.

This clonotype came up a few times. This rearrangement joins TRBV7-2 to TRBJ2-2; tentatively, D is TRBD1 or TRBD2 (5 bases each). The CDR3 runs to 13 residues. V dropped 2 bases and J dropped 5 bases, with 6 bases sitting between them. Germline CDR1 is SGHTA and CDR2 is FQGNSA. The CDR3 reads CASSLWGTGELFF. For the CDR3, the DNA is TGTGCCAGCAGCTTATGGGGGACCGGGGAGCTGTTTTTT.

The V gene is TRBV20-1, the J gene TRBJ2-7, with 7 bases matching TRBD1. The CDR3 contains 15 residues. Germline V gene sequence: CDR1 DFQATT, CDR2 SNEGSKA (reference sequence). V lost 6 bases, J lost 0 bases, and 11 bases stayed unmatched. CDR3 nucleotides: TGCAGTGCCAAAGGAGGACAGGCGAGCTCCTACGAGCAGTACTTC. It yields the protein CSAKGGQASSYEQYF.

This clonotype came up a few times. The V and J genes are TRBV7-3 and TRBJ2-1; perhaps TRBD1 as D (5 bases). The germline V gene encodes CDR1 SGHTA and CDR2 FQGTGA. V was shortened by 3 bases and J by 5 bases, with 8 bases between the two germline ends. The CDR3 is 13 amino acids. In DNA, the CDR3 is TGTGCCAGCAGCTTCGCGGACAACAATGAGCAGTTCTTC. Amino acid sequence: CASSFADNNEQFF.

V usage is TRBV6-1 and J usage is TRBJ1-1; no reliable D call. V lost 8 bases, J lost 3 bases, and 13 bases lay in between. The CDR3 is 13 amino acids. Per germline, CDR1 MNHNS and CDR2 SASEGT. The CDR3 nucleotides are TGTGCCAGCGGTTGGAATCGCGACACTGAAGCTTTCTTT. It specifies CASGWNRDTEAFF.

This clonotype was detected many times. J is TRBJ2-1 and V is TRBV5-1, with TRBD2 matching 7 bases. The CDR3 runs to 13 residues. The germline V gene encodes CDR1 SGHRS and CDR2 YFSETQ. V gave up 0 bases and J gave up 6 bases; unmatched junction bases: 0. As DNA, the CDR3 is TGCGCCAGCAGCTTGGAGCGGGGCAATGAGCAGTTCTTC. Its translation: CASSLERGNEQFF.

V gene TRBV20-1 combines with J gene TRBJ1-2; D may be TRBD1 (5 bases). Trimming shortened V by 7 bases and J by 8 bases, and 17 bases separated the two germline ends. There are 12 residues in the CDR3. Germline loops: CDR1 DFQATT, CDR2 SNEGSKA (reference sequence). The CDR3 here is CSGQEGPDGYTF. CDR3 nucleotides: TGCAGTGGCCAGGAGGGGCCTGACGGCTACACCTTC.

V gene TRBV12-3 or TRBV12-4 combines with J gene TRBJ2-5; D is ambiguous. CDR3 length: 12 residues. Trimming removed 1 base from V and 13 bases from J, with 13 bases in between. The CDR3 bases are TGTGCCAGCAGTTTAGATCTCGAGCAGCTGTACTTC. Its translation: CASSLDLEQLYF.

This clonotype was detected only a few times. This rearrangement joins TRBV27 to TRBJ1-2, with 8 bases that match TRBD1. J was trimmed by 2 bases and V by 7 bases; bases with no gene match: 12. Germline CDR1 and CDR2: MNHEY and SMNVEV (reference sequence). The CDR3 consists of 16 residues. The CDR3: CASTPFPTGENYGYTF. The CDR3 nucleotides are TGTGCCAGCACCCCATTCCCGACAGGGGAGAACTATGGCTACACCTTC.

The rearrangement links TRBV12-3 or TRBV12-4 to TRBJ2-3; 7 bases map to TRBD2. V was clipped by 2 bases and J by 2 bases; unmatched bases: 10. The CDR3 is 17 amino acids. DNA of the CDR3: TGTGCCAGCAGTTTACGCCCTAGCGGCTCATTCACAGATACGCAGTATTTT. Translating it yields CASSLRPSGSFTDTQYF.

This clonotype has only a few counts. The chain has TRBV27 and TRBJ2-1; D gene ambiguous. Trimming pared 10 bases from V and 4 bases from J, leaving 20 bases between. Germline V lookup: CDR1 MNHEY, CDR2 SMNVEV (reference sequence). The CDR3 extends over 15 amino acids. The CDR3 DNA reads as TGTGCCACTTGCCAAACTTCCCCGGAATACAATGAGCAGTTCTTC. It is translated as CATCQTSPEYNEQFF.

This clonotype has only a few counts. This rearrangement joins TRBV3-1 to TRBJ1-1; no clear D. Germline values: CDR1 LGHDT, CDR2 YNNKEL (reference sequence). V was pared by 0 bases and J by 7 bases, with 9 bases between. CDR3 length equals 13 residues. The DNA for the CDR3 is TGTGCCAGCAGCCAAGAGGAGGTCGGTGAAGCTTTCTTT. The encoded protein is CASSQEEVGEAFF. Full variable domain (rest looked up from reference TRBV3-1 and TRBJ1-1): DTAVSQTPKYLVTQMGNDKSIKCEQNLGHDTMYWYKQDSKKFLKIMFSYNNKELIINETVPNRFSPKSPDKAHLNLHINSLELGDSAVYFCASSQEEVGEAFFGQGTRLTVV.

This clonotype showed up just a few times. CDR3 in DNA: TGTGCCAGCAGCCCCCTTACTAGCGGGGGGGGCCCGTACAATGAGCAGTTCTTC. Protein: CASSPLTSGGGPYNEQFF. The chain carries TRBV7-9 and TRBJ2-1; 13 bases fit TRBD2. The CDR3 totals 18 residues. Germline CDR1 is SEHNR and CDR2 is FQNEAQ (reference sequence). Trimming cost V 5 bases and J 4 bases; bases outside gene matches: 11. Full variable domain (remainder filled in from reference TRBV7-9 and TRBJ2-1): DTGVSQNPRHKITKRGQNVTFRCDPISEHNRLYWYRQTLGQGPEFLTYFQNEAQLEKSRLLSDRFSAERPKGSFSTLEIQRTEQGDSAMYLCASSPLTSGGGPYNEQFFGPGTRLTVL.

This clonotype was picked up a small number of times. This chain connects TRBV7-3 to TRBJ1-1, with D unclear. The ends were cut back, 1 base at V and 6 bases at J, with 12 bases in the middle. The CDR3 contains 14 residues. CDR1 and CDR2 from the germline V gene are SGHTA and FQGTGA. This CDR3 reads CASSLNVYSPEAFF. Here the CDR3 DNA reads TGTGCCAGCAGCTTAAACGTCTATTCCCCTGAAGCTTTCTTT.

This clonotype was detected only a few times. The chain carries TRBV2 and TRBJ1-1; D gene uncertain. CDR3 length: 13 residues. The germline gives CDR1 SNHLY, CDR2 FYNNEI. The V end was cut by 1 base, the J end by 0 bases, with 3 bases between. CDR3 DNA: TGTGCCAGCAGTGAAGGGGTGAACACTGAAGCTTTCTTT. As protein: CASSEGVNTEAFF. Full variable domain (remainder filled in from reference TRBV2 and TRBJ1-1): EPEVTQTPSHQVTQMGQEVILRCVPISNHLYFYWYRQILGQKVEFLVSFYNNEISEKSEIFDDQFSVERPDGSNFTLKIRSTKLEDSAMYFCASSEGVNTEAFFGQGTRLTVV.

This clonotype has at least ten counts. CDR3: CASSSTGTFTDTQYF. DNA for the CDR3: TGTGCCAGCAGCTCCACCGGGACCTTCACAGATACGCAGTATTTT. The chain carries TRBV7-9 and TRBJ2-3; D may be TRBD1 or TRBD2 (5 bases each). Germline V gene lookup returns CDR1 SEHNR and CDR2 FQNEAQ (reference sequence). This CDR3 is 15 amino acids long. With 4 bases removed from V and 2 bases from J, the gap between germline ends came to 13 bases.

This chain joins TRBV20-1 and TRBJ2-5; the match to TRBD1 covers 9 bases. The length of the CDR3 is 13 residues. Germline trimming cut 6 bases from V and 4 bases from J; bases unmatched to any gene: 6. Germline CDR1 reads DFQATT; CDR2 reads SNEGSKA (reference sequence). This CDR3 is CSAPPGQGETQYF. As DNA, the CDR3 is TGCAGTGCGCCTCCGGGACAGGGAGAGACCCAGTACTTC.

The genes are TRBV2 and TRBJ1-1; D might be TRBD1 (5 bases). Trimming shortened V by 6 bases and J by 1 base, and 9 bases separated the two germline ends. Germline V gene sequence: CDR1 SNHLY, CDR2 FYNNEI. The CDR3 extends over 13 amino acids. CDR3 amino acids: CASRKGPNTEAFF. DNA for the CDR3: TGTGCCAGCAGGAAGGGGCCGAACACTGAAGCTTTCTTT.

The gene calls are TRBV5-1 and TRBJ2-3, with D possibly being TRBD1 or TRBD2 (6 bases each). The V gene lost 4 bases and the J gene lost 4 bases, with 19 bases spanning the gap. Germline values: CDR1 SGHRS, CDR2 YFSETQ. CDR3 length: 16 amino acids. Here the CDR3 DNA reads TGCGCCAGCAGCGAAAAGGTCGGGGGCGCGGCAGATACGCAGTATTTT. Its translation: CASSEKVGGAADTQYF.

The chain uses TRBV3-1 and TRBJ2-1; unclear D gene. The CDR3 runs 12 residues. Per the germline V gene, CDR1 is LGHDT and CDR2 is YNNKEL (reference sequence). V was cut by 1 base and J by 9 bases, with 7 bases left in between. For the CDR3, the DNA is TGTGCCAGCAGCCAAGGCGGTGGTGAGCAGTTCTTC. It encodes CASSQGGGEQFF.